This is a list of T cell receptor beta chains from one sample in a study of shared T cell receptors in the human thymus. The protocol was immunoSEQ multiplex PCR, while the TCRdb copy is restricted to in-frame clones and leaves out a portion. The table lists 700,000 or so clones, approximately 85% of them singletons. These data were also reused for a study on human thymus T cells.

Sample: thymocytes. The receptors come from a girl in the first two years of life with a congenital heart defect. The conserved cysteine and the conserved F or W are not part of the CDR3 here. Each record gives: clone size, J gene, V gene, CDR3 length, CDR3 protein. Not every row has a clone size; where given, it reads once, few, many or a size class.

-,TRBJ2-1,TRBV10-2,14,ASSEENSQAYNEQF
-,TRBJ1-2,TRBV9,15,ASSLNGEGFSSHGYT
-,TRBJ1-5,TRBV18,10,ASSRPNQPQH
once,TRBJ1-3,TRBV4-1,16,ASSQERGWQRSGNTIY
-,TRBJ1-4,TRBV4-1,15,ASSQDKDRDAPEKLF
-,TRBJ1-2,TRBV7-2,11,ASSLGVLYGYT
-,TRBJ1-2,TRBV19,17,ASSIQVPGHKAANYGYT
-,TRBJ1-2,TRBV6-5,13,ASSGTGLANYGYT
-,TRBJ2-7,TRBV5-5,14,ASSSGEGQVHYEQY
-,TRBJ2-5,TRBV5-1,12,ASSPGLAGETQY
-,TRBJ1-5,TRBV19,13,ASSFTTGGDQPQH
-,TRBJ1-1,TRBV9,11,ASSVTGSTEAF
-,TRBJ2-2,TRBV5-4,15,ASSLRAGTGVTGELF
-,TRBJ2-5,TRBV19,18,ASSIIPIKGTGGLEETQY
few,TRBJ1-6,TRBV5-8,16,ASSLEATGPSVGSPLH
-,TRBJ1-4,TRBV30,13,AWSPGQGTNEKLF
-,TRBJ1-1,TRBV7-2,11,ASSSDRFTEAF
-,TRBJ2-3,TRBV7-3,12,ASSLSQATDTQY
-,TRBJ2-3,TRBV7-8,12,ASTASAYTDTQY
-,TRBJ2-7,TRBV11-2,12,ASSLRQGTYEQY
-,TRBJ2-1,TRBV13,12,ASSTVDSYNEQF
-,TRBJ2-1,TRBV5-1,16,ASSLVRTAPSLSNEQF
-,TRBJ1-6,TRBV5-6,17,ASSSSGDRTSSYNSPLH
-,TRBJ2-1,TRBV7-6,13,ASSFSGGSYNEQF
-,TRBJ1-1,TRBV5-1,14,ASSLLWRVLSTEAF
-,TRBJ2-5,TRBV6-5,13,ASSPHQGNQETQY
-,TRBJ1-2,TRBV5-6,11,ASSLAPNYGYT
-,TRBJ1-1,TRBV4-1,11,ASSHTVNTEAF
-,TRBJ1-2,TRBV15,11,ATSRPGGYGYT
once,TRBJ2-2,TRBV7-8,14,ASSHPGQGYSGELF
-,TRBJ1-5,TRBV4-3,14,ASSRRWTGVDQPQH
-,TRBJ2-1,TRBV6-5,14,ASSYRLAGGYNEQF
-,TRBJ2-7,TRBV10-3,16,AISDTPGTGGHTYEQY
-,TRBJ1-1,TRBV4-1,14,ASSQERAGESAEAF
few,TRBJ1-2,TRBV7-9,14,ASSLARDRGNYGYT
-,TRBJ2-5,TRBV10-1,14,ASSESKIGGQETQY
-,TRBJ2-4,TRBV7-2,10,ASSLDRNIQY
-,TRBJ1-2,TRBV6-5,11,ASSLNRDYGYT
-,TRBJ1-2,TRBV9,15,ASSGQGPWRWTRGYT
-,TRBJ1-1,TRBV19,17,ASSSNLKQANTMNTEAF
-,TRBJ2-6,TRBV5-1,16,ASSLTGDASSGANVLT
-,TRBJ1-6,TRBV11-2,15,ASSLVDRDRNNSPLH
-,TRBJ2-1,TRBV4-1,15,ASSQGETGSSYNEQF
-,TRBJ1-4,TRBV28,12,ASSWGQINEKLF